These 12 T cell receptor beta chains originate from one sample sequenced in a study of T cell responses to AZD1222 COVID-19 vaccine (dated by TCRdb to the early 2020s). The time point label here, explained by the study, means: about 28 days (+/-7) after the second vaccine dose. The treatment or condition label on this specimen signifies: meningococcal conjugate vaccine given as trial control. The library was built by means of the immunoSEQ multiplex PCR assay. TCRdb carries this immuneACCESS record with in-frame sequences only. Its versions omit some clonotypes, under half of them owing to an unresolved V gene in the studies checked, with the rest unexplained. The sample table lists 200,000 to 250,000 clones, approximately 94% of them with a count of one. Jointly, the top ten make up 1.7% of the sample. This specimen was peripheral blood, taken 28 days after the second dose of the MenACWY control vaccine. The receptors shown here come from an adult who received the MenACWY meningococcal vaccine as a control.

The chain joins TRBV27 to TRBJ1-1; a possible D gene is TRBD1 (6 bases). The length of the CDR3 is 17 residues. Trimming removed 3 bases from V and 4 bases from J, with 21 bases in between. Germline values: CDR1 MNHEY, CDR2 SMNVEV (reference sequence). CDR3 sequence (DNA): TGTGCCAGCAGTTTTGGGGGGCGCACGCCGGCCAGCACTGAAGCTTTCTTT. This encodes CASSFGGRTPASTEAFF.

This clone has a single count. This sequence joins TRBV20-1 and TRBJ1-5; D unresolved. CDR1 is DFQATT and CDR2 is SNEGSKA in the germline V gene (reference sequence). The CDR3 is 14 amino acids. V was pared by 3 bases and J by 0 bases, with 9 bases between. CDR3 sequence: CSASSTFSNQPQHF. CDR3 bases: TGCAGTGCTAGTAGTACATTTAGCAATCAGCCCCAGCATTTT.

The chain carries TRBV28 and TRBJ1-6; TRBD1 matches 11 bases. The CDR3 extends over 16 amino acids. Germline V gives CDR1 MDHEN, CDR2 SYDVKM. The V segment lost 5 bases and the J segment 10 bases; nucleotides outside the gene matches: 10. The CDR3 region has the DNA TGTGCCAGCAGTCCCTTTGGGACAGGGGGGAGATCACCCCTCCACTTT. It codes for CASSPFGTGGRSPLHF.

J is TRBJ2-7 and V is TRBV3-1 (or the pseudogene TRBV3-2); the D call may be TRBD1 or TRBD2 (6 bases each). The germline CDR1 and CDR2 sequences are LGHDT and YNNKEL (reference sequence). V lost 4 bases, J lost 0 bases, and 13 bases lay in between. The CDR3 is 15 residues long. The CDR3 loop is CASSLGGGFSYEQYF. CDR3 DNA: TGTGCCAGCAGCCTCGGGGGCGGGTTCTCCTACGAGCAGTACTTC.

The genes are TRBV29-1 and TRBJ2-1; 10 bases agree with TRBD1. V lost 7 bases to trimming and J lost 5 bases; unmatched junction nucleotides: 11. CDR1 is SQVTM, CDR2 ANQGSEA, per germline. The CDR3 spans 15 residues. The CDR3 coding sequence is TGCAGCGCCGACAGGGGGCTAGCTTACGACAATGAGCAGTTCTTC. Residues: CSADRGLAYDNEQFF.

V gene TRBV7-2 combines with J gene TRBJ1-2; D not certain. Trimming left V 2 bases short and J 1 base short, with 14 bases between. The CDR3 is made up of 16 amino acids. Germline CDR1 is SGHTA and CDR2 is FQGNSA. In nucleotides, the CDR3 is TGTGCCAGCAGCTTAAGTACGGGGAGAATTAACTATGGCTACACCTTC. This codes for CASSLSTGRINYGYTF.

This clone came up once. The rearrangement joins TRBV20-1 to TRBJ1-1, with unresolved D. The CDR3 has 12 residues. V lost 3 bases to trimming and J lost 6 bases, with 11 bases between them. The germline CDR1 and CDR2 sequences are DFQATT and SNEGSKA (reference sequence). Here the CDR3 DNA reads TGCAGTGCTAGTCGCGGAGTGCCTGAAGCTTTCTTT. Amino acids: CSASRGVPEAFF.

The chain employs TRBV19 and TRBJ1-1, with D hard to call. Trimming stripped 3 bases from V and 0 bases from J, with 17 bases between. CDR1 is LNHDA and CDR2 is SQIVND in the germline V gene (reference sequence). This CDR3 contains 17 residues. The CDR3 spells CASSMTNTRRVNTEAFF. DNA of the CDR3: TGTGCCAGTAGTATGACTAATACCCGGCGGGTGAACACTGAAGCTTTCTTT.

The gene calls are TRBV19 and TRBJ2-2; TRBD1 matches at 8 bases. With V trimmed by 6 bases and J by 6 bases, 12 bases remained unmatched. This CDR3 is 16 amino acids long. Germline CDR1 and CDR2: LNHDA and SQIVND (reference sequence). Here the CDR3 DNA reads TGTGCCAGTAGAACACCAGGGGGCGAAAAGGCCGGGGAGCTGTTTTTT. Its protein product is CASRTPGGEKAGELFF.

CDR3 nucleotide sequence: TGTGCCAGTAGTCCCCGGACTGACCTCCAGCATTTT. Residues: CASSPRTDLQHF. V usage is TRBV19 and J usage is TRBJ1-5; no definite D call. The V gene's germline CDR1 is LNHDA and CDR2 SQIVND (reference sequence). Trimming shortened V by 5 bases and J by 12 bases, and 14 bases separated the two germline ends. This CDR3 is built from 12 residues.

V and J are TRBV5-3 and TRBJ1-2, with D hard to call. TRBV5-3 carries the ORF label, with uncertain function. V lost 10 bases and J 8 bases, leaving 18 bases between the germline ends. The CDR3 spans 12 residues. The CDR3: CARRVPPGGYTF. The DNA of the CDR3 is TGTGCCCGTCGCGTCCCTCCGGGGGGCTACACCTTC.

This chain links TRBV4-2 with TRBJ2-3; 9 bases match TRBD2. The V gene end was trimmed by 0 bases and the J gene end by 4 bases; junction bases not matched to a gene: 8. CDR3 size: 17 residues. Per the germline V gene, CDR1 is LGHNA and CDR2 is YNFKEQ. As DNA, the CDR3 is TGTGCCAGCAGCCAAGATAAGGCGGGGGGGCCTCCAGATACGCAGTATTTT. Translating gives CASSQDKAGGPPDTQYF.